The TCR beta chain under discussion was sequenced for a study of T cell responses to AZD1222 COVID-19 vaccine. Findings and limits, study-wide: Clonal diversity was possibly underestimated, and white British individuals and females predominated among donors. Just 6 or 7 AZD1222 recipients were seropositive at baseline. The study sampled repertoires only after the peak T cell response.

V dropped 6 bases and J dropped 1 base, with 18 bases sitting between them. Looked up from germline, CDR1 is MNHEY and CDR2 is SMNVEV (reference sequence). The CDR3 spans 17 residues. Assay: immunoSEQ multiplex PCR; the TCRdb copy retains only in-frame clones and omits some. The sample has around 150,000 clones, 90% seen once. Remarks on this clone: What it binds is unknown.

Sequenced here: peripheral blood, sampled 28 days after the second AZD1222 dose. The source is an adult who received the AZD1222 COVID-19 vaccine. The chain combines TRBV27 with TRBJ1-4; D is possibly TRBD1 (5 bases). DNA of the CDR3: TGTGCCAGCAGAACCGGGAGGGGAGACGAAACTAATGAAAAACTGTTTTTT. Amino acids: CASRTGRGDETNEKLFF.